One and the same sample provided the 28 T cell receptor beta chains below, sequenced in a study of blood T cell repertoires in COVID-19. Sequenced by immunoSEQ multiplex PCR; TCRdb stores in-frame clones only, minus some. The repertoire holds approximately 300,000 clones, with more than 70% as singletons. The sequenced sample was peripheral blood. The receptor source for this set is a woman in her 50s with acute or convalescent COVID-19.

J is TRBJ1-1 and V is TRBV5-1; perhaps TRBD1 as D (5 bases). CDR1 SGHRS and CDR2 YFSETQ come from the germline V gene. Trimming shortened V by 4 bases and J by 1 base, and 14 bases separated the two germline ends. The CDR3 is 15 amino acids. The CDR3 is CASSADKPPNTEAFF. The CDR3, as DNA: TGCGCCAGCAGCGCGGACAAGCCTCCGAACACTGAAGCTTTCTTT.

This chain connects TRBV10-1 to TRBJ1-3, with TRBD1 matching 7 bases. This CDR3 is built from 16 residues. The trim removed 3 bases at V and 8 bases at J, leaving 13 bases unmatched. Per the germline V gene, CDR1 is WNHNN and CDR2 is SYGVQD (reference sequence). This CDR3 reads CASSDRKGGRLDTIYF. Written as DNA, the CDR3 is TGCGCCAGCAGTGACCGAAAAGGGGGCCGCTTGGACACCATATATTTT.

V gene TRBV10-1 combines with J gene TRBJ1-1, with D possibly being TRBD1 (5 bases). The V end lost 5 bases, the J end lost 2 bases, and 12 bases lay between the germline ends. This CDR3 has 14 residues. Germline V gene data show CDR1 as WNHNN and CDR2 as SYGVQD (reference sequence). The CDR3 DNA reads TGCGCCAGCAGTCGGGGGGTCGCCAACACTGAAGCTTTCTTT. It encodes CASSRGVANTEAFF.

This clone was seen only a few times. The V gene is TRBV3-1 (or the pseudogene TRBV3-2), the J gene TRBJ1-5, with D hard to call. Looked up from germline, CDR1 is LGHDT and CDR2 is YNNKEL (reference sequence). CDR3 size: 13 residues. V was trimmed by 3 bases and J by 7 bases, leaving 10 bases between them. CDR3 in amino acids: CASSHSSGQPQHF. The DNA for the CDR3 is TGTGCCAGCAGCCACTCCTCGGGGCAGCCCCAGCATTTT.

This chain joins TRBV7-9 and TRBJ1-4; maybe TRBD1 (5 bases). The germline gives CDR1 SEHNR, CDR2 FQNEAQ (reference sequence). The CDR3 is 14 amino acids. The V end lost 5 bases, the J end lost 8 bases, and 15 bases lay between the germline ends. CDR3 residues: CASSPGGGGEKLFF. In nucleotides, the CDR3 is TGTGCCAGCAGCCCCGGGGGGGGTGGAGAAAAACTGTTTTTT. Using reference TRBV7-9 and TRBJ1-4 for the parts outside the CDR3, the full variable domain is DTGVSQNPRHKITKRGQNVTFRCDPISEHNRLYWYRQTLGQGPEFLTYFQNEAQLEKSRLLSDRFSAERPKGSFSTLEIQRTEQGDSAMYLCASSPGGGGEKLFFGSGTQLSVL.

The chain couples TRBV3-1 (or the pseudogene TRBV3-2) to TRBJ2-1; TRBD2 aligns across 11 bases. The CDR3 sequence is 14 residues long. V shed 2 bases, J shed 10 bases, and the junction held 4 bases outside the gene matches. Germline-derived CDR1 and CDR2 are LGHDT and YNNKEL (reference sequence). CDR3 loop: CASSQPSGGREQFF. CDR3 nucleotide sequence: TGTGCCAGCAGCCAACCTAGCGGGGGGAGAGAGCAGTTCTTC.

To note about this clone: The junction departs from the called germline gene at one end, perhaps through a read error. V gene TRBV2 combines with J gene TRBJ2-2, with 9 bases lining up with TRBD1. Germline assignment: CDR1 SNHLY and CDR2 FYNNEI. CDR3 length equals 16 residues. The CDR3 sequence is CASSPDRGENTWELFF. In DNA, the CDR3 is TGTGCCAGCAGTCCGGACAGGGGCGAGAACACCTGGGAGCTGTTTTTT.

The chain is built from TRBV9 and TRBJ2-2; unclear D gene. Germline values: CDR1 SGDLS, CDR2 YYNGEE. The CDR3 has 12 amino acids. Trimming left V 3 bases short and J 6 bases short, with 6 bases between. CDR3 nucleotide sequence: TGTGCCAGCAGCGCGCGCCCCGGGGAGCTGTTTTTT. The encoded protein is CASSARPGELFF.

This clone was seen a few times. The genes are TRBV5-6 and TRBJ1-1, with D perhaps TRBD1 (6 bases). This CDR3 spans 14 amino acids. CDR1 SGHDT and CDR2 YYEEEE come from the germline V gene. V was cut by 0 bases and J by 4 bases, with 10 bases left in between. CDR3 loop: CASSLGYRATEAFF. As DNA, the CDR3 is TGTGCCAGCAGCTTGGGATACAGGGCCACTGAAGCTTTCTTT.

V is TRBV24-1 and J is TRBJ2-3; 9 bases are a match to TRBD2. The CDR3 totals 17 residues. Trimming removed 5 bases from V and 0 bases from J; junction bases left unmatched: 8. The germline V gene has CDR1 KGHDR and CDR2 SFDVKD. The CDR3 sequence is CATSVRLAVFSTDTQYF. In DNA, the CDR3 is TGTGCCACCAGTGTACGACTAGCGGTTTTTAGCACAGATACGCAGTATTTT.

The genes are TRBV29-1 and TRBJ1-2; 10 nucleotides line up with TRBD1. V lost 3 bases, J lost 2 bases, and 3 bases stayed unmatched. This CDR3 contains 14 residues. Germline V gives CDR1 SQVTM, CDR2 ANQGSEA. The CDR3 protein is CSVERTGGNYGYTF. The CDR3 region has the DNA TGCAGCGTTGAGAGGACAGGGGGAAACTATGGCTACACCTTC.

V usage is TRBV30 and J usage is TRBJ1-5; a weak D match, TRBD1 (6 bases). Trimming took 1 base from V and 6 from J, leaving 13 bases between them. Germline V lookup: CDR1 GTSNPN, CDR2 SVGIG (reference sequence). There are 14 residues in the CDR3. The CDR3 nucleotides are TGTGCCTGGAGTGGGGGGCAGGGTCCTCAGCCCCAGCATTTT. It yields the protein CAWSGGQGPQPQHF. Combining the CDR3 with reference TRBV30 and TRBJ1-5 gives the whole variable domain SQTIHQWPATLVQPVGSPLSLECTVEGTSNPNLYWYRQAAGRGLQLLFYSVGIGQISSEVPQNLSASRPQDRQFILSSKKLLLSDSGFYLCAWSGGQGPQPQHFGDGTRLSIL.

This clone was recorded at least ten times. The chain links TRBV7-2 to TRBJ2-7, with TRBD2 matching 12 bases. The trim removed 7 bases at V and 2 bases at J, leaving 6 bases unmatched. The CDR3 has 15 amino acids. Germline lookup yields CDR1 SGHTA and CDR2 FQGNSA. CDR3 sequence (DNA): TGTGCCAGCACCCCCCTAGCGGGAGGGCCCTACGAGCAGTACTTC. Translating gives CASTPLAGGPYEQYF.

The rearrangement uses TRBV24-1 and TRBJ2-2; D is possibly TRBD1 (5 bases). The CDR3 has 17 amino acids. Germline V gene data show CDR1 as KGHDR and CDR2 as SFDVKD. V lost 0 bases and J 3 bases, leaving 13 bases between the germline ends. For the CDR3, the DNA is TGTGCCACCAGTGATTTGCAAGCAGGGCGAGACACCGGGGAGCTGTTTTTT. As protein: CATSDLQAGRDTGELFF.

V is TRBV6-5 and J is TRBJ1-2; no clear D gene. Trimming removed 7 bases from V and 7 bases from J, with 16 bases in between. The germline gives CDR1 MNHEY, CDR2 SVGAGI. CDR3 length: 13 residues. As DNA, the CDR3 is TGTGCCAGCACCGAAGGTCGCTCAGGTGGCTACACCTTC. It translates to CASTEGRSGGYTF.

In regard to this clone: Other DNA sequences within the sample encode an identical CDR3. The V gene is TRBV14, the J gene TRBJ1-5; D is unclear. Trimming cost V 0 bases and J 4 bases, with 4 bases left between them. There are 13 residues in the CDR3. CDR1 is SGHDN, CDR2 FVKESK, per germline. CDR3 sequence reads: CASSQDRNQPQHF. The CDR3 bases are TGTGCCAGCAGCCAAGACAGGAATCAGCCCCAGCATTTT.

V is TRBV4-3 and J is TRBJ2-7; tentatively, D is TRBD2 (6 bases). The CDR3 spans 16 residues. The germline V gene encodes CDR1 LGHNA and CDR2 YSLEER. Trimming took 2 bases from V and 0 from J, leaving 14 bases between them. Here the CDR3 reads CASSQPPGLSSYEQYF. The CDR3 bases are TGCGCCAGCAGCCAACCACCGGGACTTAGCTCCTACGAGCAGTACTTC.

The CDR3 DNA reads as TGTGCCAGCAGAGCGGACGGGGGGTACACTGAAGCTTTCTTT. Its protein is CASRADGGYTEAFF. The V call is TRBV6-6, the J call TRBJ1-1; D is possibly TRBD1 (5 bases). Trimming removed 6 bases at V and 3 bases at J, with 14 bases between. The CDR3 is made up of 14 amino acids. Germline loops: CDR1 MNHNY, CDR2 SVGAGI (reference sequence).

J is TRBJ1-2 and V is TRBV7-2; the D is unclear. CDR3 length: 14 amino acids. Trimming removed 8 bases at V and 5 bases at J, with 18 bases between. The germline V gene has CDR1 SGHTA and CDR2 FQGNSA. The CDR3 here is CASGPPMSVYGYTF. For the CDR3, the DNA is TGTGCCAGCGGGCCGCCTATGTCCGTGTATGGCTACACCTTC.

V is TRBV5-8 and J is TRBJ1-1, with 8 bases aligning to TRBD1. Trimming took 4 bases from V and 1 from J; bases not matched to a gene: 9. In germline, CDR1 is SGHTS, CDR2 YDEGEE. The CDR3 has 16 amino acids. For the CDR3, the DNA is TGTGCCAGCAGCGAGGACAGGGAGGAGTGGAACACTGAAGCTTTCTTT. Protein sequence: CASSEDREEWNTEAFF. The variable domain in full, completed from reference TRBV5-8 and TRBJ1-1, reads EAGVTQSPTHLIKTRGQQATLRCSPISGHTSVYWYQQALGLGLQFLLWYDEGEERNRGNFPPRFSGRQFPNYSSELNVNALELEDSALYLCASSEDREEWNTEAFFGQGTRLTVV.

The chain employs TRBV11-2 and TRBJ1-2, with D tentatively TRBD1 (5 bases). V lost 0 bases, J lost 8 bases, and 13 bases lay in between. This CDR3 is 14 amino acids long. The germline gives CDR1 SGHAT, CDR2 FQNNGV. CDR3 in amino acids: CASSLDRDLWGYTF. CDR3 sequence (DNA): TGTGCCAGCAGCTTAGACAGGGATCTTTGGGGCTACACCTTC.

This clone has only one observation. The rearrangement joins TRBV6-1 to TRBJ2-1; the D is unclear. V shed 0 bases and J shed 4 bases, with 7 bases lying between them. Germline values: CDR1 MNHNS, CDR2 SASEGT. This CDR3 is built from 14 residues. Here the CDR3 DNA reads TGTGCCAGCAGTGAAGCGCTGGAGTACAATGAGCAGTTCTTC. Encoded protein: CASSEALEYNEQFF.

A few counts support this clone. CDR3 nucleotides: TGCGCCAGCAGCCAAGATCGGTCTCGGACAGGGAACACTGAAGCTTTCTTT. This sequence encodes CASSQDRSRTGNTEAFF. The chain carries TRBV4-3 and TRBJ1-1; 7 bases match TRBD1. V lost 0 bases and J lost 1; bases outside the gene matches: 8. The germline V gene has CDR1 LGHNA and CDR2 YSLEER. The CDR3 covers 17 residues.

The chain's CDR3 is CATGDRDNSPLHF. Written as DNA, the CDR3 is TGTGCCACCGGGGACAGGGATAATTCACCCCTCCACTTT. The chain links TRBV6-5 to TRBJ1-6; 9 bases are a match to TRBD1. Per germline, CDR1 MNHEY and CDR2 SVGAGI. The CDR3 is made up of 13 amino acids. J lost 5 bases, V lost 10 bases, and 3 bases had no gene match.

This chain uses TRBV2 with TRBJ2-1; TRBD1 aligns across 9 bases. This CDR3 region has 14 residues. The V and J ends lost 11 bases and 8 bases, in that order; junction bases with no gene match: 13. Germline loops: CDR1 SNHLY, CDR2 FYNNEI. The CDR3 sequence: CAGPGQGTVDEQFF. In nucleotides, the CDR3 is TGTGCCGGACCGGGACAGGGCACGGTCGATGAGCAGTTCTTC.

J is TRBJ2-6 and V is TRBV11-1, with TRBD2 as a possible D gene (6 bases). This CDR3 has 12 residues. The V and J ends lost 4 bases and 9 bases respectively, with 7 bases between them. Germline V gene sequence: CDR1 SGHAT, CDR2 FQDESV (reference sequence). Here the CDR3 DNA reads TGTGCCAGCAGCTCGGGAGTCAACGTCCTGACTTTC. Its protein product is CASSSGVNVLTF.

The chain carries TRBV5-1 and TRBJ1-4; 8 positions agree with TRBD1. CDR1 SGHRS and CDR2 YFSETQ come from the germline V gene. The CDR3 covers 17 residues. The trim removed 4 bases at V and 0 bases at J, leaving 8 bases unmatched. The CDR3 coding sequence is TGCGCCAGCAGCCGAGGGACAGGAGATTCAACTAATGAAAAACTGTTTTTT. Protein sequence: CASSRGTGDSTNEKLFF.

The CDR3 DNA sequence: TGTGCCAGCAGCGGAGGGAGCAACACTGAAGCTTTCTTT. This codes for CASSGGSNTEAFF. The gene calls are TRBV5-4 and TRBJ1-1; D gene ambiguous. Germline V lookup: CDR1 SGHNT, CDR2 YYREEE (reference sequence). The CDR3 sequence is 13 residues long. V was pared by 4 bases and J by 2 bases, with 9 bases between.